One and the same sample provided the 4 T cell receptor beta chains below, sequenced in a study of blood T cell repertoires in COVID-19. Libraries were prepared by immunoSEQ multiplex PCR; TCRdb keeps only in-frame clonotypes and omits some of them. The sample carries more than 35,000 clones, roughly nine tenths recorded once. What was sequenced was peripheral blood. These TCRs come from a woman in her 30s in a cohort sampled during active COVID-19.

This chain links TRBV4-1 with TRBJ2-1; 7 bases match TRBD2. The V gene's germline CDR1 is MGHRA and CDR2 YSYEKL. After removal of 0 bases from V and 4 bases from J, the junction contained 9 bases not matched to a gene. The CDR3 covers 17 residues. CDR3 bases: TGCGCCAGCAGCCAAGAACCTTCTAGCGGAGCTTACAATGAGCAGTTCTTC. It yields the protein CASSQEPSSGAYNEQFF.

This clone was observed a few times. CDR3 region: CASSMRNTEAFF. DNA of the CDR3: TGTGCCAGTAGTATGAGGAACACTGAAGCTTTCTTT. This sequence joins TRBV19 and TRBJ1-1, with unresolved D. The CDR3 contains 12 residues. Germline CDR1 reads LNHDA; CDR2 reads SQIVND (reference sequence). V lost 3 bases to trimming and J lost 1 base, with 3 bases between them. Combining the CDR3 with reference TRBV19 and TRBJ1-1 gives the whole variable domain DGGITQSPKYLFRKEGQNVTLSCEQNLNHDAMYWYRQDPGQGLRLIYYSQIVNDFQKGDIAEGYSVSREKKESFPLTVTSAQKNPTAFYLCASSMRNTEAFFGQGTRLTVV.

V usage is TRBV28 and J usage is TRBJ1-1; the match to TRBD1 covers 7 bases. Germline CDR1 and CDR2: MDHEN and SYDVKM. This CDR3 contains 16 residues. The V and J ends lost 6 bases and 5 bases, in that order; junction bases with no gene match: 15. CDR3 sequence (DNA): TGTGCCAGCAGCTCTATACCCCGGGACAGACGGACTGAAGCTTTCTTT. This translates into CASSSIPRDRRTEAFF.

The chain joins TRBV7-9 to TRBJ1-4; D not certain. The CDR3 runs to 16 residues. V shed 2 bases and J shed 3 bases, with 13 bases lying between them. Germline lookup yields CDR1 SEHNR and CDR2 FQNEAQ (reference sequence). CDR3 in DNA: TGTGCCAGCAGCTTAACCGCCGCGGGTCCTAATGAAAAACTGTTTTTT. Amino acid sequence: CASSLTAAGPNEKLFF.